This paragraph reports one T cell receptor (beta chain). The data are from a study of cytomegalovirus exposure and HLA in healthy donors. In the PCR, 60 Vbeta and 13 Jbeta primers were used. The repertoire was sequenced with immunoSEQ multiplex PCR; TCRdb's copy has only in-frame clones and lacks some. Of around 200,000 clones listed, more than 70% are singletons. This CDR3 is 15 amino acids long. V shed 2 bases and J 2 bases; nucleotides not matched to a gene: 2. In germline, CDR1 is MDHEN, CDR2 SYDVKM. This receptor was identified in a man aged 25 to 40 in good health and CMV-seropositive. The source material was PBMCs. This chain links TRBV28 with TRBJ2-3, with 9 bases aligning to TRBD2. The CDR3 is CASSLLAGTTDTQYF. CDR3 DNA: TGTGCCAGCAGTTTACTAGCGGGAACCACAGATACGCAGTATTTT.